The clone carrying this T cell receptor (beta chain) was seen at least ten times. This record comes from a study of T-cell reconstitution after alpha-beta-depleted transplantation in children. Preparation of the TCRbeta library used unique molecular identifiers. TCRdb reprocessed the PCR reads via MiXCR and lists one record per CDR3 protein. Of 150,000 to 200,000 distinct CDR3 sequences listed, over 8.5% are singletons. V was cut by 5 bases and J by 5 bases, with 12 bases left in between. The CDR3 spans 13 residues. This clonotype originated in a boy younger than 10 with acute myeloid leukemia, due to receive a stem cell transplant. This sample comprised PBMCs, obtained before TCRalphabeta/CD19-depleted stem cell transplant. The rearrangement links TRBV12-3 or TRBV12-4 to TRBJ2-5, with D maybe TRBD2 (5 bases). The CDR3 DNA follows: TGTGCCAGCAGTCCGGTGGGCGGGGAGACCCAGTACTTC. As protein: CASSPVGGETQYF.